This T cell receptor beta chain was captured in a study of long-term antiretroviral therapy in people with HIV. The run of the v3.0 immunoSEQ assay was at survey level. A target of about 35,000-55,000 T-cell genomes per sample was set for sequencing. Profiling relied on immunoSEQ multiplex PCR, and the TCRdb table lists in-frame clones only, not all of them. The sample contains tens of thousands of clones, about 95% of which appear only once. V lost 6 bases, J lost 5 bases, and 9 bases stayed unmatched. Germline values: CDR1 MNHEY, CDR2 SVGAGI. The CDR3 runs 15 residues. Study-wide results and caveats: HIV repertoires spanned narrower CDR3 length ranges than controls.

Notes on this clone: What it recognizes is unknown.

This TCR derives from a woman aged 45-59 years with HIV. J is TRBJ2-5 and V is TRBV6-5; TRBD1 agrees at 10 bases. The starting material was unsorted PBMCs, obtained 3.7 years after starting antiretroviral therapy. The CDR3 sequence: CASRRRQGAWETQYF. The CDR3 DNA is TGTGCCAGCAGACGAAGACAGGGGGCATGGGAGACCCAGTACTTC.